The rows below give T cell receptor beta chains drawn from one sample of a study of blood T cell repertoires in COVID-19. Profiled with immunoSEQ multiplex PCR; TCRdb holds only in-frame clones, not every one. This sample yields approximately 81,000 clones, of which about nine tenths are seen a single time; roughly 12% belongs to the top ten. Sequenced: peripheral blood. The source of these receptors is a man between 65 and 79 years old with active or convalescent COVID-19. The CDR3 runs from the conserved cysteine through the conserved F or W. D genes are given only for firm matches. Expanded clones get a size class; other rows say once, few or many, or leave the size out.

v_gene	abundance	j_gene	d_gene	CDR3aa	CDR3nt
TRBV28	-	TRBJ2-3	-	CASSFGFGKHSQGTQYF	TGTGCCAGCAGTTTTGGGTTCGGGAAACACTCACAGGGTACGCAGTATTTT
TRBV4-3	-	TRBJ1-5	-	CASSLERSVYQPQHF	TGCGCCAGCAGCCTTGAGAGGTCAGTTTACCAGCCCCAGCATTTT
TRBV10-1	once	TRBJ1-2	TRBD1	CASRTGEKNYGYTF	TGCGCCAGCAGGACAGGGGAGAAAAACTATGGCTACACCTTC
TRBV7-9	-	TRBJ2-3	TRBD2	CASGGGSTDTQYF	TGTGCCAGCGGCGGGGGGAGCACAGATACGCAGTATTTT
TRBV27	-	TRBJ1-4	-	CASRRTGTGEKLFF	TGTGCCAGCAGGCGTACAGGGACGGGTGAAAAACTGTTTTTT
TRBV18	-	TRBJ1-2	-	CASSPPGPGVVYGYTF	TGTGCCAGCTCACCACCGGGCCCGGGGGTTGTCTATGGCTACACCTTC
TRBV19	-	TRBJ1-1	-	CASSKQGNTEAFF	TGTGCCAGTAGCAAACAGGGGAACACTGAAGCTTTCTTT
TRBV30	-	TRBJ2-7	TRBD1	CAWETGTGSKQYF	TGTGCCTGGGAAACCGGGACAGGGAGTAAGCAGTACTTC
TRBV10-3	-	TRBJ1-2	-	CATHPSGGDNYGYTF	TGTGCCACCCACCCCTCGGGGGGGGATAACTATGGCTACACCTTC
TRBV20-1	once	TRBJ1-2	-	CSASASVRYTF	TGCAGTGCTAGCGCCTCAGTCCGCTACACCTTC
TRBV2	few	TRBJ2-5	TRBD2	CASSRTSRETQYF	TGTGCCAGCAGTAGGACTAGCAGGGAGACCCAGTACTTC
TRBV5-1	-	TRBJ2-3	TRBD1	CASSPAGTGGWQSSTDTQYF	TGCGCCAGCAGCCCGGCTGGGACAGGGGGTTGGCAATCTAGCACAGATACGCAGTATTTT
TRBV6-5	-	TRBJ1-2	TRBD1	CASSRQGDYGYTF	TGTGCCAGCAGCCGACAGGGGGACTATGGCTACACCTTC
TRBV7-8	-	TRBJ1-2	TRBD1	CASSLEAGGIYGYTF	TGTGCCAGCAGCTTAGAGGCAGGGGGCATCTATGGCTACACCTTC
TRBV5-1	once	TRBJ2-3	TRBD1	CASSLRDSRTDTQYF	TGCGCCAGCAGCCTCCGGGACAGCCGCACAGATACGCAGTATTTT
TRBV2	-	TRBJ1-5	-	CASRNLQGFGVQPQHF	TGTGCCAGCAGGAACTTACAGGGTTTTGGGGTTCAGCCCCAGCATTTT
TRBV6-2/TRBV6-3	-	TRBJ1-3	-	CASSYGRSSGNTIYF	TGTGCCAGCAGTTACGGGAGGAGCTCTGGAAACACCATATATTTT
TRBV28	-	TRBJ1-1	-	CASIPSPGRGHRQANTEAFF	TGTGCCAGCATTCCGAGCCCCGGGAGAGGGCATCGGCAGGCGAACACTGAAGCTTTCTTT
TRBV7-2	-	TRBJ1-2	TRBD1	CASSSNAGGNGYTF	TGTGCCAGCAGCTCAAACGCAGGGGGCAATGGCTACACCTTC
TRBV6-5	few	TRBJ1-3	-	CASSRPGSSGNTIYF	TGTGCCAGCAGCCGACCGGGAAGCTCTGGAAACACCATATATTTT
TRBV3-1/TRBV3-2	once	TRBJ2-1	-	CASSQARVGQFF	TGTGCCAGCAGCCAAGCCCGGGTGGGGCAGTTCTTC
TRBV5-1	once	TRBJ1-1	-	CASSLGQALNTEAFF	TGCGCCAGCAGCTTGGGTCAGGCCCTGAACACTGAAGCTTTCTTT
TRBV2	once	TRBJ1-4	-	CASSEEAGRGEKLFF	TGTGCCAGCAGTGAAGAGGCAGGGCGAGGTGAAAAACTGTTTTTT
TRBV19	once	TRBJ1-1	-	CASTSRSDEAFF	TGTGCCAGTACCTCGAGGTCGGATGAAGCTTTCTTT
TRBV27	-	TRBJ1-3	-	CASSPGWGLSGNTIYF	TGTGCCAGCAGCCCCGGGTGGGGCCTCTCTGGAAACACCATATATTTT
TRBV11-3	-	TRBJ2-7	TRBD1	CASSERQGGEQYF	TGTGCCAGCAGCGAACGACAGGGTGGCGAGCAGTACTTC
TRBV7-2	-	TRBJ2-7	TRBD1	CASSPWTGPGYEQYF	TGTGCCAGCAGCCCCTGGACAGGGCCTGGTTACGAGCAGTACTTC
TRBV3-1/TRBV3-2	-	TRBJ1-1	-	CASSLWANTEAFF	TGTGCCAGCAGCCTATGGGCCAACACTGAAGCTTTCTTT
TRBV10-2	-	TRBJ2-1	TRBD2	CASSLGRWGGNEQFF	TGCGCCAGCAGCCTAGGAAGATGGGGGGGCAATGAGCAGTTCTTC
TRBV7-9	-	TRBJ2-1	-	CASSRGIHAGDEQFF	TGTGCCAGCAGCCGCGGGATTCATGCGGGTGATGAGCAGTTCTTC
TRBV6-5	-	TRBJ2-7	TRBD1	CASSKEQGLASEQYF	TGTGCCAGCAGCAAGGAACAGGGGCTAGCATCCGAGCAGTACTTC
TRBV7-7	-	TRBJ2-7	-	CASSTNSKSSYEQYF	TGTGCCAGCAGCACCAACAGTAAAAGCTCCTACGAGCAGTACTTC
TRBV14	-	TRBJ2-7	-	CASSQGRGGSYEQYF	TGTGCCAGCAGCCAAGGAAGGGGGGGCTCCTACGAGCAGTACTTC
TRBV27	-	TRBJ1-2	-	CASSLSTNAVSGYTF	TGTGCCAGCAGTTTATCGACAAACGCTGTGAGTGGCTACACCTTC
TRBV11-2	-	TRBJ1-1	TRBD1	CASSRQGAEAFF	TGTGCCAGCAGCCGACAGGGGGCTGAAGCTTTCTTT
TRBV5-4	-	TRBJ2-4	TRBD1	CASSEDRGNIQYF	TGTGCCAGCAGCGAGGACAGGGGAAACATTCAGTACTTC
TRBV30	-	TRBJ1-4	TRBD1	CAWRPFEDRVNEKLFF	TGTGCCTGGAGGCCGTTCGAGGACAGGGTGAATGAAAAACTGTTTTTT
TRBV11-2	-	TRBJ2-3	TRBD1	CASSLGTGYADTQYF	TGTGCCAGCAGCTTAGGGACAGGCTATGCGGATACGCAGTATTTT
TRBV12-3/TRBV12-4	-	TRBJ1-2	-	CASSLTGNYGYTF	TGTGCCAGCAGTCTGACAGGAAACTATGGCTACACCTTC
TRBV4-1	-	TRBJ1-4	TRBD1	CASSQDLRPGQGGKLFF	TGCGCCAGCAGCCAAGATCTTCGCCCCGGACAGGGGGGAAAACTGTTTTTT
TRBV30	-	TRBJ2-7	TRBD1	CAYTGGKGYEQYF	TGTGCCTACACAGGGGGCAAAGGTTACGAGCAGTACTTC
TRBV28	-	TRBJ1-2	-	CASSLMGTWDGYTF	TGTGCCAGCAGTTTAATGGGGACTTGGGATGGCTACACCTTC
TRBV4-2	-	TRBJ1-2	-	CASSQSGTHYGYTF	TGTGCCAGCAGCCAGTCCGGGACACACTATGGCTACACCTTC
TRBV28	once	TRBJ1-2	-	CASSLAVYGYTF	TGTGCCAGCAGTTTAGCGGTATATGGCTACACCTTC
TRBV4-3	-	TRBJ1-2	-	CASSKGTSGYGYTF	TGCGCCAGCAGCAAAGGGACATCTGGCTATGGCTACACCTTC
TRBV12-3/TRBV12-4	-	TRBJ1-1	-	CAINTNTEAFF	TGTGCCATCAACACGAACACTGAAGCTTTCTTT